This is a list of T cell receptor beta chains from one sample in a study of CD8+ T cells in alopecia areata. The data were produced by immunoSEQ multiplex PCR, yet TCRdb's version contains in-frame clones alone and is incomplete. The sample records under 350,000 clones, nearly 60% being singletons. This material consisted of CD4+ T cells sorted from blood, taken at week 24, from a patient treated with tofacitinib. These TCRs come from a human donor with alopecia areata. Each CDR3 is given without its conserved first and last residue.

V gene | CDR3 protein
TRBV2 | ASTTGPTPGELF
TRBV30 | AWSGSYSGANVLT
TRBV5-1 | ASSSATGFAQDTQY
TRBV5-1 | ASSLADSLKYTDTQY
TRBV6-5 | ASTGQGVKTQY
TRBV4-1 | ASSLNLGGQETQY
TRBV2 | ASSYTNQGLAEQY
TRBV7-3 | ASSLTGGRNEQF
TRBV25-1 | ASSESGVQGNSPLH
TRBV29-1 | SVRQGGDNEQF
TRBV18 | ASSPVTEAF
TRBV4-1 | ASSQPTGGSYGYT
TRBV30 | AWKLDSAGYGYT
TRBV7-2 | ASRPTGAQETQY
TRBV6-5 | ASSYSIALGNTEAF
TRBV20-1 | SATNYGYT
TRBV7-9 | ASSLLSSGNIQY
TRBV7-2 | ASSLVTGYTIY
TRBV9 | ASNSGTGGYGYT
TRBV29-1 | SVSGISGHGKTQY
TRBV30 | ACGQVYGYT
TRBV28 | ASSLGQVITDTQY
TRBV29-1 | SAKGALVTDTQY
TRBV6-6 | ASSYSQGVHNEQF
TRBV15 | ATSRDVTTDTQY
TRBV29-1 | SVGSDRAYEQY
TRBV5-1 | ASSLRQKETQY
TRBV27 | ASNPRQPQH
TRBV30 | AWSVRLGGPGNFYEQY
TRBV7-9 | ASSLATDPQH
TRBV29-1 | SVGWGESSGYEQF
TRBV9 | ASSVAGQVHNYGYT
TRBV4-1 | ASSQTGQGAGELF
TRBV7-9 | ASSEDRYQETQY
TRBV5-4 | ASSLSKGDPYEQY
TRBV29-1 | SDGTGAYNEQF
TRBV4-1 | ASSQARGTGISEQF
TRBV5-1 | ASSRGQDYEQY
TRBV28 | ASSLLGGGGSTDTQY
TRBV4-1 | ASSRSGRMIGQPQH
TRBV13 | ASSSLAVQETQY
TRBV9 | ASSLTTGTNSPLH
TRBV4-1 | ASSHPGRLFYEQY
TRBV11-2 | ASSLVTGGREQY
TRBV19 | ASSRLQGAIEAF
TRBV7-2 | ASSLDWGQAYGYT
TRBV27 | ASSPLRDRVGYT
TRBV5-1 | ASSLVGDTQY
TRBV2 | ASKTSTTYNEQF
TRBV29-1 | SVCINPSSYEQY
TRBV7-8 | ASSPKRVNSPLH
TRBV29-1 | SAEQEGEQF
TRBV2 | ASSPRTDTQY
TRBV7-9 | ASSLGRGLRPGSPLH
TRBV23-1 | ASSQDPPYEQY